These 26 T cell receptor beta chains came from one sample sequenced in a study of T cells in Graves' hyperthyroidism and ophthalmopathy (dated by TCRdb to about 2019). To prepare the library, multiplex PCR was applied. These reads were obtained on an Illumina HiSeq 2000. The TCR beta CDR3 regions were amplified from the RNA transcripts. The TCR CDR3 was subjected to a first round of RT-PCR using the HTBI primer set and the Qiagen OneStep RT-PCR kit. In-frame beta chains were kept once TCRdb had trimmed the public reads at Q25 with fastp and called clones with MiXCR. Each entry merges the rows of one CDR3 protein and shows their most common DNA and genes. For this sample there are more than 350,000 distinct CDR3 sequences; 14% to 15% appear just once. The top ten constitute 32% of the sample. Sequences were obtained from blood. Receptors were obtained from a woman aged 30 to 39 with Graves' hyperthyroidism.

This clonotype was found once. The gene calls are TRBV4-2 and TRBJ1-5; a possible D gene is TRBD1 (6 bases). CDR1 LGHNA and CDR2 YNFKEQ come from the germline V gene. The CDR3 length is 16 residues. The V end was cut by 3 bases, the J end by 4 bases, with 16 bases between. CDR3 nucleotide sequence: TGTGCCAGCAGCCACGGACGACAGGCCCTTAATCAGCCCCAGCATTTT. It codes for CASSHGRQALNQPQHF.

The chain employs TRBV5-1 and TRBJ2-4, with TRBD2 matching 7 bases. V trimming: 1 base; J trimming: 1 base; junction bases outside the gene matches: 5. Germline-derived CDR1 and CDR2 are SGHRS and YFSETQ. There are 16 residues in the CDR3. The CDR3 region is CASSLSGVEAKNIQYF. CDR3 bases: TGCGCCAGCAGCTTGAGCGGGGTAGAGGCCAAAAACATTCAGTACTTC.

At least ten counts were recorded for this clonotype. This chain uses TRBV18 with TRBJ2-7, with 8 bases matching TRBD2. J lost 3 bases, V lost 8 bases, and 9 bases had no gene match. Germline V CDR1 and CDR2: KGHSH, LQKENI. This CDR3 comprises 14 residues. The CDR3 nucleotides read TGTGCCAGCACTTACGACACTAGCGGCTACGAGCAGTACTTC. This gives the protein CASTYDTSGYEQYF.

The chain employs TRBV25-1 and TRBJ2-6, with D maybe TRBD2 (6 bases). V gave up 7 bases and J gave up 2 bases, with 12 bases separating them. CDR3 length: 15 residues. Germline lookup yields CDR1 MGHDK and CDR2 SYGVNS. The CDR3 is CASTPAGTGANVLTF. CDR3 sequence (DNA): TGTGCCAGCACCCCTGCGGGGACTGGGGCCAACGTCCTGACTTTC.

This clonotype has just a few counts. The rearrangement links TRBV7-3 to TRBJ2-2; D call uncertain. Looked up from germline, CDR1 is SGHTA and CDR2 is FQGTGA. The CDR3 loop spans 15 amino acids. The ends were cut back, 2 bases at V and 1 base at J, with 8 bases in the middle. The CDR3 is CASSLEGQNTGELFF. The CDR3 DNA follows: TGTGCCAGCAGCTTAGAAGGGCAGAACACCGGGGAGCTGTTTTTT.

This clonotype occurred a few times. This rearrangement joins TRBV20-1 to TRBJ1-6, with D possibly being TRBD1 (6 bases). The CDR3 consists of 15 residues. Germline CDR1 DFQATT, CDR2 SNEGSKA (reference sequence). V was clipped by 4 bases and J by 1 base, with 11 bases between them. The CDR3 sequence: CSAKGGVSYNSPLHF. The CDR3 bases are TGCAGTGCTAAGGGGGGCGTATCCTATAATTCACCCCTCCACTTT.

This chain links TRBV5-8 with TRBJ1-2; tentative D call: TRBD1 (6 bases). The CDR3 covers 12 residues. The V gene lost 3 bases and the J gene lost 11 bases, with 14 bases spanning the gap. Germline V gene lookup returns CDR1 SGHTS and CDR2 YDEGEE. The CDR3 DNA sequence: TGTGCCAGCAGCTATGACAGGCGCGGGTACACCTTC. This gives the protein CASSYDRRGYTF.

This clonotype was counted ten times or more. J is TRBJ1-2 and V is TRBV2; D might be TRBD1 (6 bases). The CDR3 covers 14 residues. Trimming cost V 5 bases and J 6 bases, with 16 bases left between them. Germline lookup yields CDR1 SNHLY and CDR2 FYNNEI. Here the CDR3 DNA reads TGTGCCAGCAGTTACAAGAGGGGGGGCGATGGCTACACCTTC. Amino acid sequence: CASSYKRGGDGYTF.

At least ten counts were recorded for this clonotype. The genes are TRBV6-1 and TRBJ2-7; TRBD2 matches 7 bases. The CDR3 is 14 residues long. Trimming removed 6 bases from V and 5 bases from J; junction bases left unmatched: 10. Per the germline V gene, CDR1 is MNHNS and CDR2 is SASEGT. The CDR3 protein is CASRGGLRPHEQYF. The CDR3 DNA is TGTGCCAGCAGGGGGGGACTACGTCCCCACGAGCAGTACTTC.

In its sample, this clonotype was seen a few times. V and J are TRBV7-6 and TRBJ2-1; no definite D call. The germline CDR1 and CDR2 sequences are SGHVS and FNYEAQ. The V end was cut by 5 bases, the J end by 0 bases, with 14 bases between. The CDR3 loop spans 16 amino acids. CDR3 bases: TGTGCCAGCAGCCCTCCAAGAGCGAGCTCCTACAATGAGCAGTTCTTC. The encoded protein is CASSPPRASSYNEQFF.

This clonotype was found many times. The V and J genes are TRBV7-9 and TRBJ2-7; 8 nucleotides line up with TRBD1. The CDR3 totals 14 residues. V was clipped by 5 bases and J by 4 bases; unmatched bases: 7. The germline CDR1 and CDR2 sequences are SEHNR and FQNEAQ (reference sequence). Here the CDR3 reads CASSPSGTGYEQYF. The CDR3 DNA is TGTGCCAGCAGCCCCTCCGGGACAGGTTACGAGCAGTACTTC. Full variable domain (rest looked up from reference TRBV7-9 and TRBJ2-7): DTGVSQNPRHKITKRGQNVTFRCDPISEHNRLYWYRQTLGQGPEFLTYFQNEAQLEKSRLLSDRFSAERPKGSFSTLEIQRTEQGDSAMYLCASSPSGTGYEQYFGPGTRLTVT.

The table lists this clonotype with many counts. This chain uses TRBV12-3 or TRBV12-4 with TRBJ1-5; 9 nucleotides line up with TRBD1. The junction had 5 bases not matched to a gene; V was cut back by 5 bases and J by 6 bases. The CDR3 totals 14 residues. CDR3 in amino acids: CASSPDRGIQPQHF. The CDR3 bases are TGTGCCAGCAGTCCGGACAGGGGAATTCAGCCCCAGCATTTT.

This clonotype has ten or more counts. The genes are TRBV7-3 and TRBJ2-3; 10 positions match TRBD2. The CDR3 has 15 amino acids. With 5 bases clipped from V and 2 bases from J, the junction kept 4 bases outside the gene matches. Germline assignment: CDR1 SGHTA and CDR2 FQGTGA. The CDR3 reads CASSRTSGNTDTQYF. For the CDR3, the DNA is TGTGCCAGCAGCCGGACTAGCGGAAACACAGATACGCAGTATTTT.

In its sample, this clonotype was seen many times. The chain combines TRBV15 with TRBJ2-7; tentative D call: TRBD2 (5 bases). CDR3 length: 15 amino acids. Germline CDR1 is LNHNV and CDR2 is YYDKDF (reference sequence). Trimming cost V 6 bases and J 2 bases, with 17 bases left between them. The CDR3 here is CATRPISGSTYEQYF. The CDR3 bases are TGTGCCACCAGACCTATTTCGGGGAGCACCTACGAGCAGTACTTC.

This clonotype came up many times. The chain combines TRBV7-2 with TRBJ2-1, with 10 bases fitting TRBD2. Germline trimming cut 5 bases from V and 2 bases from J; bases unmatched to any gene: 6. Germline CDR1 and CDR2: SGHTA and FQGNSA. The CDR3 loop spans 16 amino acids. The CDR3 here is CASSPGGLAAYNEQFF. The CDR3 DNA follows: TGTGCCAGCAGCCCCGGAGGACTAGCGGCCTACAATGAGCAGTTCTTC.

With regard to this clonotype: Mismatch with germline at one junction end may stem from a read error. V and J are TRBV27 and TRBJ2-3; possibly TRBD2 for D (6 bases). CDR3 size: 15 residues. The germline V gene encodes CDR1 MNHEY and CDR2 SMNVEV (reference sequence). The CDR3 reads CASSSLAVDTDPQYF. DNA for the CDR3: TGTGCCAGCAGTTCATTAGCGGTGGACACAGATCCGCAGTATTTT.

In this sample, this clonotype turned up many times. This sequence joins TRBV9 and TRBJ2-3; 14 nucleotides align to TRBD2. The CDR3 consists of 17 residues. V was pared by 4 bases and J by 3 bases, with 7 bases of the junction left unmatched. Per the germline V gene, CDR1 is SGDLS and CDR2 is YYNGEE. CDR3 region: CASSSGLAGGGTDTQYF. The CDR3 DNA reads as TGTGCCAGCAGCTCCGGACTAGCGGGAGGCGGAACAGATACGCAGTATTTT.

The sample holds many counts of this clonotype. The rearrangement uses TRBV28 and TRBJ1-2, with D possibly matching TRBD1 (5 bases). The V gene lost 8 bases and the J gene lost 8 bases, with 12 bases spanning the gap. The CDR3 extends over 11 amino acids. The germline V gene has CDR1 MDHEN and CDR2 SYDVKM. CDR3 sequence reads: CASGRGEGYTF. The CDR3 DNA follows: TGTGCCAGCGGTCGAGGGGAAGGCTACACCTTC.

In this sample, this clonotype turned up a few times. The CDR3 sequence is CASSFLGERRNEQFF. The CDR3 coding sequence is TGCGCCAGCAGCTTTTTGGGGGAGAGACGGAATGAGCAGTTCTTC. V is TRBV5-1 and J is TRBJ2-1, with D perhaps assigned TRBD1 or TRBD2 (5 bases each). The ends were cut back, 2 bases at V and 7 bases at J, with 16 bases in the middle. CDR3 length equals 15 residues. The germline V gene encodes CDR1 SGHRS and CDR2 YFSETQ.

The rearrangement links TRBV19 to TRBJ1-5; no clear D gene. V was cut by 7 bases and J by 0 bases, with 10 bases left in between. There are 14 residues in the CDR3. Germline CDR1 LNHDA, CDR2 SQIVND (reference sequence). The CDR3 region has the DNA TGTGCCAGTAACGTCGGCGGTAGCAATCAGCCCCAGCATTTT. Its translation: CASNVGGSNQPQHF.

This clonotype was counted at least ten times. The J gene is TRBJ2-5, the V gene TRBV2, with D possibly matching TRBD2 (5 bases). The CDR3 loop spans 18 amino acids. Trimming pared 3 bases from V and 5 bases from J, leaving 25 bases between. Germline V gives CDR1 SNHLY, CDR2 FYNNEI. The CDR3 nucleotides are TGTGCCAGCAGTGATGGGAGTTCGGCGGACCCCCACGGGGAGACCCAGTACTTC. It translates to CASSDGSSADPHGETQYF.

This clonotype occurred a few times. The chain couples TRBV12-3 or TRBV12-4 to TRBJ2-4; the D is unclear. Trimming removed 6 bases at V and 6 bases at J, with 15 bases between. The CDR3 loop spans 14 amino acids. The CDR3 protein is CASREPGIINIQYF. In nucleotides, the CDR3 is TGTGCCAGCAGGGAGCCGGGCATCATAAACATTCAGTACTTC.

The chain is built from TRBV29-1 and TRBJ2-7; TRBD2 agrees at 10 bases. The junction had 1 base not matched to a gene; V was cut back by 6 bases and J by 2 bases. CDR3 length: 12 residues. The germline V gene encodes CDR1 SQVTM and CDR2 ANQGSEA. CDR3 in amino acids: CSVTSGTYEQYF. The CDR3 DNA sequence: TGCAGCGTCACTAGCGGGACCTACGAGCAGTACTTC.

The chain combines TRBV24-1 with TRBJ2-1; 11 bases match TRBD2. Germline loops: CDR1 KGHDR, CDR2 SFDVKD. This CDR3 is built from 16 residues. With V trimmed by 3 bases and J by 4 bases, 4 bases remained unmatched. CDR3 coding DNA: TGTGCCACCAGTGATCCGACTAGCGGGGCATACAATGAGCAGTTCTTC. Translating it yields CATSDPTSGAYNEQFF.

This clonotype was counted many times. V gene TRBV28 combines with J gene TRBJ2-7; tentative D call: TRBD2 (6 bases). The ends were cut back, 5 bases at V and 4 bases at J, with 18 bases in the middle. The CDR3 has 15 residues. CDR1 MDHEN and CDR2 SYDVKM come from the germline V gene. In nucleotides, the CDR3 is TGTGCCAGCAGTCGCCGCCGGGCGGGGTCATACGAGCAGTACTTC. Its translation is CASSRRRAGSYEQYF.

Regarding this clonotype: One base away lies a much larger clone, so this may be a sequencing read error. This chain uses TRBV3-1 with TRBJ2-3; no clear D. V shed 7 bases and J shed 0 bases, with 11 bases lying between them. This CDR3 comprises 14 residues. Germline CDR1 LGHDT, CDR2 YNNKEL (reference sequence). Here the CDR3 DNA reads TGTGCCAGCAACCAGACTGGGAGCACAGATACGCAGTATTTT. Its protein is CASNQTGSTDTQYF.